Presented here are 8 T cell receptor beta chains from one specimen sequenced in a study of OX40 agonist ivuxolimab in advanced cancers. Generated by immunoSEQ multiplex PCR, the TCRdb table keeps only in-frame clones and is missing some. Here the sample spans 50,000 to 75,000 clones, around 90% being singletons. Sequencing was performed on CD4+ or CD8+ T cells sorted from blood, taken in a trial of the OX40 agonist ivuxolimab. The receptors were gathered from an adult with an advanced solid tumor such as melanoma, head and neck, liver or kidney cancer.

The chain joins TRBV19 to TRBJ2-1; tentative D call: TRBD1 (6 bases). The V end was cut by 4 bases, the J end by 4 bases, with 8 bases between. Looked up from germline, CDR1 is LNHDA and CDR2 is SQIVND (reference sequence). CDR3 length: 13 residues. The CDR3 coding sequence is TGTGCCAGTAGTAGACAGGATTACAATGAGCAGTTCTTC. Translating it yields CASSRQDYNEQFF. Complete variable domain (other parts from reference TRBV19 and TRBJ2-1): DGGITQSPKYLFRKEGQNVTLSCEQNLNHDAMYWYRQDPGQGLRLIYYSQIVNDFQKGDIAEGYSVSREKKESFPLTVTSAQKNPTAFYLCASSRQDYNEQFFGPGTRLTVL.

The rearrangement uses TRBV30 and TRBJ2-5; 7 nucleotides align to TRBD1. V lost 7 bases and J lost 4; bases outside the gene matches: 9. CDR3 length equals 13 residues. Germline assignment: CDR1 GTSNPN and CDR2 SVGIG (reference sequence). The CDR3 sequence: CAFQGQLGETQYF. The CDR3 bases are TGTGCCTTTCAGGGACAGCTAGGAGAGACCCAGTACTTC. Full variable domain (rest looked up from reference TRBV30 and TRBJ2-5): SQTIHQWPATLVQPVGSPLSLECTVEGTSNPNLYWYRQAAGRGLQLLFYSVGIGQISSEVPQNLSASRPQDRQFILSSKKLLLSDSGFYLCAFQGQLGETQYFGPGTRLLVL.

This rearrangement joins TRBV5-5 to TRBJ1-5, with 11 bases fitting TRBD1. With V trimmed by 0 bases and J by 5 bases, 10 bases remained unmatched. This CDR3 is 18 amino acids long. CDR1 is SGHKS, CDR2 YYEKEE, per germline (reference sequence). CDR3: CASSLGTGGPGGHQPQHF. CDR3 DNA sequence: TGTGCCAGCAGCTTGGGGACAGGGGGCCCCGGCGGTCATCAGCCCCAGCATTTT.

This clone showed up just a few times. This chain connects TRBV4-3 to TRBJ1-1; D not resolved. The V end lost 4 bases, the J end lost 4 bases, and 10 bases lay between the germline ends. This CDR3 is built from 13 residues. Germline loops: CDR1 LGHNA, CDR2 YSLEER. The CDR3 is CASSPAGGTEAFF. The CDR3 nucleotides read TGCGCCAGCAGCCCGGCGGGTGGCACTGAAGCTTTCTTT.

V gene TRBV9 combines with J gene TRBJ2-1, with D possibly matching TRBD1 (6 bases). CDR1 is SGDLS and CDR2 is YYNGEE in the germline V gene. Trimming stripped 0 bases from V and 2 bases from J, with 12 bases between. The CDR3 is 16 residues long. The CDR3 sequence is CASSVGAGDTYNEQFF. In nucleotides, the CDR3 is TGTGCCAGCAGCGTAGGGGCAGGGGATACCTACAATGAGCAGTTCTTC.

The chain joins TRBV10-3 to TRBJ2-3; D unclear. The length of the CDR3 is 15 residues. Trimming left V 4 bases short and J 0 bases short, with 11 bases between. Germline V gene data show CDR1 as ENHRY and CDR2 as SYGVKD. The CDR3 here is CAISGAGSSTDTQYF. Here the CDR3 DNA reads TGTGCCATCAGTGGGGCAGGCTCTAGCACAGATACGCAGTATTTT.

This clone was detected once. This chain links TRBV6-6 with TRBJ2-1, with D unclear. V gave up 5 bases and J gave up 8 bases, with 7 bases separating them. Germline CDR1 and CDR2: MNHNY and SVGAGI (reference sequence). The CDR3 has 11 residues. CDR3 loop: CASSRVDEQFF. The CDR3 DNA sequence: TGTGCCAGCAGTAGGGTGGATGAGCAGTTCTTC.

The rearrangement links TRBV15 to TRBJ1-6; tentative D call: TRBD1 (5 bases). CDR3 length: 17 residues. Per the germline V gene, CDR1 is LNHNV and CDR2 is YYDKDF (reference sequence). Deletions cut 1 base from V and 0 bases from J, with 10 bases between. The CDR3 sequence: CATSRVQGSSYNSPLHF. Here the CDR3 DNA reads TGTGCCACCAGCAGAGTGCAGGGCAGCTCCTATAATTCACCCCTCCACTTT.